This T cell receptor beta chain was identified in a study of blood T cell repertoires in COVID-19. How the authors handled the data: Reference gene primer amplification gave estimated nucleated cell counts. The assay was immunoSEQ multiplex PCR, and TCRdb's table has in-frame clones only and misses some. For V, J and clone size, that table is used; D and trimming come from the DNA. Found here are roughly 260,000 clones, around 90% of them singletons; the top ten hold 1.5% to 2%. V was shortened by 0 bases and J by 10 bases, with 8 bases between the two germline ends. This CDR3 has 13 amino acids. From germline, CDR1 is SGHRS and CDR2 YFSETQ. Participants came from about 24 US areas, aged about 18 to 89 years.

The J gene is TRBJ1-6, the V gene TRBV5-1, with D unclear. The sample consisted of PBMCs or T cells enriched from blood (not recorded which). The receptor comes from a woman between 18 and 30 years old who had recovered from COVID-19. The CDR3 DNA sequence: TGCGCCAGCAGCTTGGCAAGTCGGTCACCCCTCCACTTT. Translated, it gives CASSLASRSPLHF.